This T cell receptor beta chain was found in a study of blood T cell repertoires in COVID-19. The overall study: Nucleic acid was either cDNA or gDNA, and it came from T cells, B-cell-depleted T cells, or PBMCs.

Everyone who took part was roughly 18 to 89 years old, and they came from some 23 US areas. Donors were grouped by their self-reported clinical history. Under the authors' procedure: For nucleated cells, counts were estimated from reference gene primer amplification. Some clones are missing from TCRdb's copy, which holds only in-frame ones; the method was immunoSEQ multiplex PCR. The V and J calls and the clone size are those of that table, but D and trimming were determined from the DNA. The sample includes 100,000 to 150,000 clones, about 80% of them seen just once. The CDR3 is made up of 15 amino acids. The germline CDR1 and CDR2 sequences are SNHLY and FYNNEI. V was shortened by 4 bases and J by 6 bases, with 18 bases between the two germline ends.

J is TRBJ2-5 and V is TRBV2; D is ambiguous. The specimen was PBMCs or T cells enriched from blood (not recorded which). The TCR was taken from a man aged 40-49 years with acute COVID-19. CDR3 region: CASSVETPHQKTQYF. CDR3 DNA: TGTGCCAGCAGTGTTGAAACCCCCCACCAGAAGACCCAGTACTTC.